These T cell receptor beta chains were read from a single sample in a study of graft-versus-host responses after intestinal transplantation. Sequenced by immunoSEQ multiplex PCR; TCRdb stores in-frame clones only, minus some. The profile shows 40,000 to 55,000 clones, roughly 90% of them singletons. The sequenced sample was PBMCs, obtained 524 days after transplant. These receptors were taken from a human patient who received an intestinal transplant, so some T cells may come from the graft donor. Each CDR3 is given with its conserved first and last residue. A D gene is named only where the DNA matches it firmly. A clone size is listed for some rows: how often the clone was seen (once, few, many), or a class if it is expanded.

abundance	v_gene	d_gene	j_gene	CDR3nt	CDR3aa
.	TRBV25-1	TRBD2	TRBJ2-4	TGTGCCAGCAGAGGGGATTTTGCGGGAGGACCCGCGCACATTCAGTACTTC	CASRGDFAGGPAHIQYF
.	TRBV27	TRBD2	TRBJ2-5	TGTGCCAGCAAACTAGCGGGAGTCGGGGAGACCCAGTACTTC	CASKLAGVGETQYF
.	TRBV6-5	.	TRBJ2-7	TGTGCCAGCAGTTACGGGATCTCCTACGAGCAGTACTTC	CASSYGISYEQYF
.	TRBV4-2	.	TRBJ2-1	TGTGCCAGCAGCCAAGAGGGGGCGAGGGCCGGTAACAATGAGCAGTTCTTC	CASSQEGARAGNNEQFF
.	TRBV19	TRBD1	TRBJ2-3	TGTGCCAGTAGTATGCCGGGACAGGGGGCAGATACGCAGTATTTT	CASSMPGQGADTQYF
.	TRBV19	TRBD1	TRBJ1-1	TGTGCCACCGACAGGGTAGGGGACACTGAAGCTTTCTTT	CATDRVGDTEAFF
.	TRBV5-4	.	TRBJ1-1	TGTGCCAGCAGCTTTGTGGGTAACACTGAAGCTTTCTTT	CASSFVGNTEAFF
once	TRBV7-8	.	TRBJ2-7	TGTGCCAGCAGCCCCTCGGCAGGATGGGGCTACGAGCAGTACTTC	CASSPSAGWGYEQYF
.	TRBV6-5	.	TRBJ2-1	TGTGCCAGCAGTTACTCGTTGGGGGATGAGCAGTTCTTC	CASSYSLGDEQFF
.	TRBV7-9	.	TRBJ1-2	TGTGCCAGCAGCCTTGGTGGCAACTATGGCTACACCTTC	CASSLGGNYGYTF
.	TRBV2	.	TRBJ2-2	TGTGCCAGCAGTGAAGGAGGGGGCACCGGGGAGCTGTTTTTT	CASSEGGGTGELFF
.	TRBV5-4	.	TRBJ2-7	TGTGCCAGCAGCTTGTTGCAGGTCGGCACTTACGAGCAGTACTTC	CASSLLQVGTYEQYF
.	TRBV7-2	.	TRBJ2-7	TGTGCCAGCAGCTTAGGCAGCGCCAGCTCCTACGAGCAGTACTTC	CASSLGSASSYEQYF
.	TRBV5-1	TRBD1	TRBJ1-1	TGCGCCAGCAGCTTGGAAGGGGGCGCAAGGACTGAAGCTTTCTTT	CASSLEGGARTEAFF
few	TRBV5-1	TRBD2	TRBJ2-7	TGCGCCAGCAGCTCGTCTAGCGGGATAAACTACGAGCAGTACTTC	CASSSSSGINYEQYF
.	TRBV2	.	TRBJ1-6	TGTGCCAGCAGTGAAGCGCTTCAAGGACTGAGGAATTCACCCCTCCACTTT	CASSEALQGLRNSPLHF
.	TRBV6-1	TRBD1	TRBJ1-5	TGTGCCAGCAGGAGTGGGACAGCCGGCAATCAGCCCCAGCATTTT	CASRSGTAGNQPQHF
.	TRBV5-1	TRBD1	TRBJ2-1	TGCGCCAGCAGCTTGTTGACAGGGGGCGCATTGGGAATCAATGAGCAGTTCTTC	CASSLLTGGALGINEQFF
.	TRBV5-4	TRBD1	TRBJ2-6	TGTGCCAGCAGCATACAGGGGTCTGGGGCCAACGTCCTGACTTTC	CASSIQGSGANVLTF
.	TRBV15	.	TRBJ2-3	TGTGCCACCAGCAGAGCTCCATCTAGCACAGATACGCAGTATTTT	CATSRAPSSTDTQYF
.	TRBV15	.	TRBJ1-1	TGTGCCACCAGCAGCGGGCACGGAGGGGCAAACACTGAAGCTTTCTTT	CATSSGHGGANTEAFF
.	TRBV18	TRBD1	TRBJ1-1	TGTGCCAGCTCCTCCGGGACAGTTAACACTGAAGCTTTCTTT	CASSSGTVNTEAFF
.	TRBV19	TRBD2	TRBJ2-7	TGTGCCAGTAGTATCTTTCGGCCCGGACTAGCGGGAGGCCACGAGCAGTACTTC	CASSIFRPGLAGGHEQYF
.	TRBV6-5	.	TRBJ2-7	TGTGCCAGCAGGGACGACAGGCTCTCCTACGAGCAGTACTTC	CASRDDRLSYEQYF
.	TRBV10-2	TRBD2	TRBJ2-1	TGCGCCAGCAGCCCCCCGGGACTAGCGTACAATGAGCAGTTCTTC	CASSPPGLAYNEQFF
.	TRBV28	.	TRBJ2-1	TGTGCCAGCAGTTTAGATTTCCCCTACAATGAGCAGTTCTTC	CASSLDFPYNEQFF
medium-sized	TRBV30	.	TRBJ1-2	TGTGCCTGGAGTGGACGGAGATCGAACTATGGCTACACCTTC	CAWSGRRSNYGYTF
.	TRBV5-1	.	TRBJ1-1	TGCGCCAGCTCCTGGACAGCCGTCACTGAAGCTTTCTTT	CASSWTAVTEAFF
.	TRBV10-3	TRBD1	TRBJ2-3	TGTGCCATCAGTGAGTCGACAGGGGGAGATACGCAGTATTTT	CAISESTGGDTQYF
.	TRBV5-1	.	TRBJ2-7	TGCGCCAGCAGCTTGGAATCCTACGAGCAGTACTTC	CASSLESYEQYF
.	TRBV27	TRBD2	TRBJ2-7	TGTGCCAGCAGTTTATCAGGCGGGAGGATCGTTTACGAGCAGTACTTC	CASSLSGGRIVYEQYF
.	TRBV27	.	TRBJ2-4	TGTGCCAGCAGTCCTTCGACAGTGCTAGCCAAAAACATTCAGTACTTC	CASSPSTVLAKNIQYF
.	TRBV28	.	TRBJ2-3	TGTGCCAGCAGTTTAGGGGGAATTGGCGCAGATACGCAGTATTTT	CASSLGGIGADTQYF
.	TRBV10-3	TRBD2	TRBJ2-3	TGTGCCATCAGTGGAAGCGGGATCACCGATACGCAGTATTTT	CAISGSGITDTQYF
.	TRBV10-1	TRBD1	TRBJ2-2	TGCGCCAAGCATGCACAGGGGCAGAACACCGGGGAGCTGTTTTTT	CAKHAQGQNTGELFF
once	TRBV19	.	TRBJ2-6	TGTGCCAGTAATCAGGGATTTTTCTCTGGGGCCAACGTCCTGACTTTC	CASNQGFFSGANVLTF
.	TRBV21-1	.	TRBJ2-7	TGTGCCAGCAGCGGACTAGCGGGACCCTACGAGCAGTACTTC	CASSGLAGPYEQYF
.	TRBV6-5	.	TRBJ2-7	TGTGCCAGCAGACCCGGGACCCGCTACGAGCAGTACTTC	CASRPGTRYEQYF
.	TRBV5-6	TRBD1	TRBJ2-7	TGTGCCAGCAGCGGGGGACAGGGGAGCCGCTACGAGCAGTACTTC	CASSGGQGSRYEQYF
.	TRBV28	.	TRBJ2-6	TGTGCCAGCAGGAAATATCGCTCTGGGGCCAACGTCCTGACTTTC	CASRKYRSGANVLTF
.	TRBV29-1	TRBD1	TRBJ1-1	TGCAGCGTCACCGGGACAGGCACTGAAGCTTTCTTT	CSVTGTGTEAFF
.	TRBV9	.	TRBJ2-1	TGTGCCAGCAGCCTCAGCGGAGGCGGGGTATACTACAATGAGCAGTTCTTC	CASSLSGGGVYYNEQFF